This TCR beta chain was found in a study of blood T cell repertoires in COVID-19. Libraries were prepared by immunoSEQ multiplex PCR; TCRdb keeps only in-frame clonotypes and omits some of them. This sample carries tens of thousands of clones, roughly 80% of them seen once, and the ten largest clones take 9% to 10%. V lost 0 bases and J lost 2; bases outside the gene matches: 10. Germline CDR1 and CDR2: MDHEN and SYDVKM. The CDR3 has 17 residues. The rearrangement joins TRBV28 to TRBJ2-7; 7 bases match TRBD1. This receptor was identified in a man aged 60-69 years in a cohort sampled during active COVID-19. Sequencing used peripheral blood. CDR3 loop: CASSLWAGGKSPYEQYF. The DNA for the CDR3 is TGTGCCAGCAGTTTATGGGCAGGGGGTAAGAGTCCCTACGAGCAGTACTTC.